This TCR beta chain came from a study of T cell responses to AZD1222 COVID-19 vaccine. This CDR3 is built from 13 residues. Germline-derived CDR1 and CDR2 are KGHSH and LQKENI. Trimming cost V 6 bases and J 8 bases, with 13 bases left between them. To note about this clone: The identical CDR3 is also encoded by other nucleotide sequences in the sample.

Repertoires were generated with immunoSEQ multiplex PCR, while TCRdb's copy carries only in-frame clones and drops some. Of 90,000 to 150,000 clones listed, 87% are singletons. The sequence was collected from an adult who received the AZD1222 COVID-19 vaccine. This chain links TRBV18 with TRBJ1-4, with D tentatively TRBD1 (6 bases). The source material was peripheral blood, sampled 28 days after the second AZD1222 dose. The CDR3 loop is CASSPRTDEKLFF. As DNA, the CDR3 is TGTGCCAGCTCCCCGAGGACAGACGAAAAACTGTTTTTT. The whole variable domain, remainder taken from reference TRBV18 and TRBJ1-4, is NAGVMQNPRHLVRRRGQEARLRCSPMKGHSHVYWYRQLPEEGLKFMVYLQKENIIDESGMPKERFSAEFPKEGPSILRIQQVVRGDSAAYFCASSPRTDEKLFFGSGTQLSVL.